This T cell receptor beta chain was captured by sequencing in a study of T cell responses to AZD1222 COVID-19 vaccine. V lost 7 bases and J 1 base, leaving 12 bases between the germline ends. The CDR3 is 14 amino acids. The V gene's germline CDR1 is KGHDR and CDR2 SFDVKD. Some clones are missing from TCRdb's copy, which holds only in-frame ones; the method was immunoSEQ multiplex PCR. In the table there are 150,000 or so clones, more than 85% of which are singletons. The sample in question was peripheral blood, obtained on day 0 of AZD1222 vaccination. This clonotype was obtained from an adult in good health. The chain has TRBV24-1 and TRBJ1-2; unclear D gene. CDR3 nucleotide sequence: TGTGCCACCAGCCCGGAGGGCCTTAACTATGGCTACACCTTC. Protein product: CATSPEGLNYGYTF.